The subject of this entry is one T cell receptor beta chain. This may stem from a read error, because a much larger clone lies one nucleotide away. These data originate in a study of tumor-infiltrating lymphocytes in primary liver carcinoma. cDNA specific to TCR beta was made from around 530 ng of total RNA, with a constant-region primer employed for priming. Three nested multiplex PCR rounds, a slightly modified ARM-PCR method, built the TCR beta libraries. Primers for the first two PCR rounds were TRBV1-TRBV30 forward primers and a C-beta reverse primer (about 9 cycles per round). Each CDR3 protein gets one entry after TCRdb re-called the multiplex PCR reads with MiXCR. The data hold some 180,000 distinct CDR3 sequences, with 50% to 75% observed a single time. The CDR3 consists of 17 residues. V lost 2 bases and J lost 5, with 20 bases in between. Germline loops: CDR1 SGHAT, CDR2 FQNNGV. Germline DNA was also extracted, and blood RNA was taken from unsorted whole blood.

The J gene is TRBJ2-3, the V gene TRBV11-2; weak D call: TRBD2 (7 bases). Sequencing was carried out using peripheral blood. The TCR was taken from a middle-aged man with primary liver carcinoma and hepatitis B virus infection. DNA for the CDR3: TGTGCCAGCAGCTTAAGCCCTCCAGAGGGAGGGGGAGATACGCAGTATTTT. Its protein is CASSLSPPEGGGDTQYF.